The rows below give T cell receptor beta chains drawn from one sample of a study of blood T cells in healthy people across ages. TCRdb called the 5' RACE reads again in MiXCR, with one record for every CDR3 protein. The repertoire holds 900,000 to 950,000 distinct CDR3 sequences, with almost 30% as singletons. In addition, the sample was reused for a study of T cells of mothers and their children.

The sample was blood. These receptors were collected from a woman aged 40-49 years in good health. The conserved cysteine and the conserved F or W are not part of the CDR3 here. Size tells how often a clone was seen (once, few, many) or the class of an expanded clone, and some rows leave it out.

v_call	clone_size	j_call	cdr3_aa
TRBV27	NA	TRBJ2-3	ASSQQGHWSPDTQY
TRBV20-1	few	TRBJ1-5	SAIPVNRVENQPQH
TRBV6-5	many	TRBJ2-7	ASSFSTGKQYEQY
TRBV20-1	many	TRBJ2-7	SAAQGNEQY
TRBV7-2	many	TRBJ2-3	ASSFDLGRPDTQY
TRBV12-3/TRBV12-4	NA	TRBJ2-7	VSTYRTREIQY
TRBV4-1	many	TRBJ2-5	TSSQYVSITETQY
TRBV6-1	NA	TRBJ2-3	ASSEVGRGSTDTQY
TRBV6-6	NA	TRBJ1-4	ASSSPGTKGEKLF
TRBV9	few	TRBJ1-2	ASTYTGSGNYGYT